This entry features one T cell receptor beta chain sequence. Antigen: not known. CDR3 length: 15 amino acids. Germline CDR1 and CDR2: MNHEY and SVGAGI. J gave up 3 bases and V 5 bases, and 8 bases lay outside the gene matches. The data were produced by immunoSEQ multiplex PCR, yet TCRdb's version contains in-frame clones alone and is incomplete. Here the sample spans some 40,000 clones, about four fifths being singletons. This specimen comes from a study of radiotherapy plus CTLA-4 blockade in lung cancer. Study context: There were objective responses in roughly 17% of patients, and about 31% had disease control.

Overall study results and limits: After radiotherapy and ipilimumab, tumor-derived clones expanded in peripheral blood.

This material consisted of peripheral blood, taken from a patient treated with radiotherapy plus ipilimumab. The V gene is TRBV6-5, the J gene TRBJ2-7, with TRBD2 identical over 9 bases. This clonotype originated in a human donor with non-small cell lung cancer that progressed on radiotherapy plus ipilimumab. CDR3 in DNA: TGTGCCAGCAGTCGTAGCGGGGGCGAAAACTACGAGCAGTACTTC. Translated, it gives CASSRSGGENYEQYF.